The clone carrying this TCR beta chain was recorded at least ten times. Described time point: newly diagnosed GD, antithyroid drugs for less than 3 months. Generation of the TCR library employed RNA extracted from PBMCs. EDTA tubes received 9 to 10 milliliters of collected peripheral blood. This specimen comes from a study of regulatory T cells in long-lasting Graves disease. In building TCR beta libraries, iRepertoire HTBI primers were used together with Arm-PCR of CDR3 regions. A single record per CDR3 protein comes from TCRdb applying MiXCR to the multiplex PCR reads. In the table there are 350,000 to 550,000 distinct CDR3 sequences, about 15% of which are singletons. CDR1 is DFQATT and CDR2 is SNEGSKA in the germline V gene (reference sequence). The CDR3 covers 13 residues. V was pared by 2 bases and J by 4 bases, with 11 bases between. The data were also submitted as part of a second study, on T cells in Graves' hyperthyroidism and ophthalmopathy. According to that study: First-round RT-PCR targeting the TCR CDR3 was performed with the HTBI primer set. The model made its ophthalmopathy prediction, and onset followed a median around 6.5 months later.

The origin of this receptor is a woman younger than 45 with Graves disease. The starting material was peripheral blood mononuclear cells (PBMCs), obtained at new diagnosis, from a patient treated with antithyroid drugs. The rearrangement uses TRBV20-1 and TRBJ1-1; possibly TRBD1 for D (5 bases). This CDR3 reads CSARRTGATEAFF. CDR3 sequence (DNA): TGCAGTGCTAGAAGGACCGGGGCCACTGAAGCTTTCTTT.